This note documents a single TCR beta chain sequence. Its antigen is unidentified. Clones were sequenced by immunoSEQ multiplex PCR, and TCRdb holds only the in-frame ones, with some missing. The sample includes over 45,000 clones, 65% to 80% of them seen just once. The sample belongs to a study of radiation and T cells in renal cell carcinoma. Background on the study: Nephrectomy followed 15 Gy stereotactic body radiation by 4 weeks. Findings of the study overall: From baseline, blood top tumor clonotypes peaked at 2 weeks post-radiation.

Time point: baseline pretreatment blood. Indicated treatment: 15 Gy SBRT to primary tumor, nephrectomy 4 weeks later. Radiation-treated patients gave blood at baseline, week 2 and week 4. The patient's renal cell carcinoma had clear cell pathology. Germline V CDR1 and CDR2: SGHAT, FQDESV (reference sequence). V lost 3 bases, J lost 1 base, and 9 bases lay in between. This CDR3 comprises 14 residues. V gene TRBV11-1 combines with J gene TRBJ1-1, with D perhaps TRBD1 (6 bases). The sequences come from blood, collected from a patient whose treatment included radiotherapy and nephrectomy. The sequence was collected from a man aged 60 to 69 with renal cell carcinoma. The CDR3 loop reads CASSFVTGNTEAFF. In nucleotides, the CDR3 is TGTGCCAGCAGCTTCGTGACAGGGAACACTGAAGCTTTCTTT. The full variable domain, rest sourced from reference TRBV11-1 and TRBJ1-1, is EAEVAQSPRYKITEKSQAVAFWCDPISGHATLYWYRQILGQGPELLVQFQDESVVDDSQLPKDRFSAERLKGVDSTLKIQPAELGDSAMYLCASSFVTGNTEAFFGQGTRLTVV.